This T cell receptor (beta chain) was sequenced during a study of PD-1 blockade in classical Hodgkin lymphoma. Profiled with immunoSEQ multiplex PCR; TCRdb holds only in-frame clones, not every one. The data hold about 84,000 clones, with approximately 88% observed a single time. Germline V gene data show CDR1 as LNHDA and CDR2 as SQIVND (reference sequence). This CDR3 has 14 amino acids. Trimming removed 0 bases at V and 2 bases at J, with 7 bases between. On this clone itself: The antigen is unknown.

Study-level results: Among the patients, those starting nivolumab under 1 year after ASCT were excluded. Relative to healthy donors, newly diagnosed patients reportedly had lower baseline TCR diversity, which was reported as lower still in relapsed/refractory patients. A significant rise in TCR diversity was seen by C4D1 for CD4+ cells but not for CD8+ cells.

Brentuximab vedotin exposure varied, and every patient relapsed after autologous stem cell transplantation. The TCR sequence derives from a human donor with classical Hodgkin lymphoma. Sequencing used peripheral blood mononuclear cells (PBMCs), obtained at baseline. V is TRBV19 and J is TRBJ1-2; D is unclear. For the CDR3, the DNA is TGTGCCAGTAGTATAGAACAGCAGAACTATGGCTACACCTTC. Residues: CASSIEQQNYGYTF. Drawing the rest from reference TRBV19 and TRBJ1-2, the complete variable domain is DGGITQSPKYLFRKEGQNVTLSCEQNLNHDAMYWYRQDPGQGLRLIYYSQIVNDFQKGDIAEGYSVSREKKESFPLTVTSAQKNPTAFYLCASSIEQQNYGYTFGSGTRLTVV.